Listed below are T cell receptor beta chains from one sample, sequenced in a study of cytomegalovirus exposure and HLA in healthy donors. The table came from immunoSEQ multiplex PCR; TCRdb's copy has only in-frame clones and leaves some out. The table shows 110,000 to 150,000 clones, with approximately 80% occurring only once. The sample consisted of PBMCs. The receptors derive from a woman in her 50s in good health and CMV-seropositive. The CDR3 runs from the conserved cysteine through the conserved F or W. The D gene is left open where the match is weak. Expanded clones get a size class; other rows say once, few or many, or leave the size out.

j_call d_call clone_size v_call cdr3_aa cdr3_nt
TRBJ2-1 TRBD2 - TRBV7-9 CASSLIGGGGFVPYNEQFF TGTGCCAGCAGCTTAATTGGCGGGGGGGGCTTTGTTCCCTACAATGAGCAGTTCTTC
TRBJ1-4 - - TRBV19 CASSSTNEKLFF TGTGCCAGTAGTTCTACTAATGAAAAACTGTTTTTT
TRBJ2-6 - - TRBV5-6 CASSLVGGPGANVLTF TGTGCCAGCAGCTTGGTTGGCGGGCCTGGGGCCAACGTCCTGACTTTC
TRBJ2-3 - - TRBV4-2 CASSQEGRDTQYF TGTGCCAGCAGCCAAGAGGGCAGGGATACGCAGTATTTT
TRBJ2-7 TRBD1 - TRBV5-1 CASSPGTGRSYEQYF TGCGCCAGCAGCCCAGGGACAGGACGCTCCTACGAGCAGTACTTC
TRBJ1-1 TRBD1 - TRBV19 CASSRTGNTEAFF TGTGCCAGTAGCCGGACAGGGAACACTGAAGCTTTCTTT
TRBJ2-7 - - TRBV6-5 CASSLGDSYEQYF TGTGCCAGCAGTTTAGGGGATTCCTACGAGCAGTACTTC
TRBJ1-2 - once TRBV30 CAWSPGAKGYTF TGTGCCTGGAGCCCAGGGGCGAAGGGCTACACCTTC
TRBJ2-1 TRBD2 - TRBV28 CASGTSGYNEQFF TGTGCCAGTGGGACTAGCGGATACAATGAGCAGTTCTTC
TRBJ2-1 TRBD2 - TRBV5-4 CASSLGGSGGTYNEQFF TGTGCCAGCAGCTTGGGGGGGAGCGGGGGCACCTACAATGAGCAGTTCTTC
TRBJ1-4 - - TRBV18 CASSPAGREKLFF TGTGCCAGCTCACCGGCGGGTCGTGAAAAACTGTTTTTT
TRBJ1-1 - - TRBV11-2 CASSLGPGGNTEAFF TGTGCCAGCAGCCTTGGCCCAGGAGGGAACACTGAAGCTTTCTTT
TRBJ2-2 - - TRBV27 CASSPLRPSITGELFF TGTGCCAGCAGCCCGCTTAGGCCTAGTATAACCGGGGAGCTGTTTTTT
TRBJ2-7 TRBD1 - TRBV25-1 CASSEWGTGAYEQYF TGTGCCAGCAGTGAGTGGGGGACAGGGGCCTACGAGCAGTACTTC
TRBJ2-3 - - TRBV6-5 CAGSYSRGTDTQYF TGTGCCGGCAGTTACTCGCGGGGCACAGATACGCAGTATTTT
TRBJ2-7 - few TRBV21-1 CTPNTGPVYEQYF TGTACCCCAAACACAGGTCCGGTCTACGAGCAGTACTTC
TRBJ1-6 - - TRBV7-6 CASSLLEDSPPLHF TGTGCCAGCAGCTTATTAGAAGACTCTCCACCCCTCCACTTT
TRBJ1-6 TRBD1 - TRBV19 CASSPSLDRVLYNSPLHF TGTGCCAGTAGTCCGTCTCTGGACAGGGTCCTTTATAATTCACCCCTCCACTTT
TRBJ1-2 - few TRBV15 CATSRAPQGNYGYTF TGTGCCACCAGCAGAGCCCCCCAGGGAAACTATGGCTACACCTTC
TRBJ2-3 - - TRBV7-2 CASSFWAPSTDTQYF TGTGCCAGCAGCTTCTGGGCACCTAGCACAGATACGCAGTATTTT
TRBJ1-4 TRBD1 - TRBV29-1 CSAHDRGTEKLFF TGCAGCGCCCACGACAGGGGGACTGAAAAACTGTTTTTT
TRBJ1-1 - - TRBV28 CASSFGANTEAFF TGTGCCAGCTCCTTTGGGGCGAACACTGAAGCTTTCTTT
TRBJ1-3 - once TRBV19 CASTHQGGARNTIYF TGTGCCAGTACCCACCAGGGAGGGGCAAGAAACACCATATATTTT
TRBJ2-5 TRBD1 - TRBV6-5 CASRDGGTGETQYF TGTGCCAGCAGAGATGGCGGGACAGGCGAGACCCAGTACTTC
TRBJ1-6 - - TRBV11-2 CASSGHPNSPLHF TGTGCCAGCAGTGGACACCCTAATTCACCCCTCCACTTT
TRBJ2-3 - once TRBV5-1 CASSLGRGNTDTQYF TGCGCCAGCAGCTTGGGACGGGGTAACACAGATACGCAGTATTTT
TRBJ1-4 TRBD1 - TRBV5-1 CASSLGTGGFEKLFF TGCGCCAGCAGCTTGGGCACAGGGGGCTTTGAAAAACTGTTTTTT